A single sample gave rise to the 9 T cell receptor beta chains below, sequenced in a study of blood T cell repertoires in COVID-19. Profiled with immunoSEQ multiplex PCR; TCRdb holds only in-frame clones, not every one. The sample includes roughly 74,000 clones, around 90% of them seen just once. The sequenced sample was peripheral blood. These receptors all come from an elderly woman with active or convalescent COVID-19.

The chain employs TRBV6-5 and TRBJ2-7, with a weak D call TRBD2 (6 bases). The CDR3 loop spans 13 amino acids. The germline V gene encodes CDR1 MNHEY and CDR2 SVGAGI. Between the trimmed V and J ends, which lost 7 bases and 0 bases, there was a span of 10 bases. The CDR3 sequence: CASTDYSSYEQYF. The CDR3 DNA is TGTGCCAGCACGGACTACTCCTCCTACGAGCAGTACTTC.

This clone was detected once. The rearrangement joins TRBV19 to TRBJ2-3; 10 bases line up with TRBD2. V shed 3 bases, J shed 3 bases, and the junction held 15 bases outside the gene matches. From germline, CDR1 is LNHDA and CDR2 SQIVND (reference sequence). The CDR3 contains 19 residues. The CDR3 here is CASSIPRQGTSGATDTQYF. The CDR3 DNA is TGTGCCAGTAGTATCCCGCGGCAGGGAACTAGCGGGGCAACAGATACGCAGTATTTT.

The CDR3 is CATSREGAGPNQPQHF. The CDR3 DNA reads as TGTGCCACCAGCAGAGAAGGGGCCGGACCCAATCAGCCCCAGCATTTT. V and J are TRBV15 and TRBJ1-5; D possibly corresponds to TRBD1 (5 bases). The germline CDR1 and CDR2 sequences are LNHNV and YYDKDF (reference sequence). V was clipped by 0 bases and J by 3 bases, with 12 bases between them. The CDR3 consists of 16 residues.

This clone was picked up one time. V is TRBV5-1 and J is TRBJ1-2; TRBD1 aligns across 9 bases. Germline CDR1 reads SGHRS; CDR2 reads YFSETQ. The CDR3 runs to 14 residues. The ends lost 0 bases at V and 6 bases at J; junction bases unmatched: 3. For the CDR3, the DNA is TGCGCCAGCAGCTTGGCCGGACAGGGGAATGGCTACACCTTC. It translates to CASSLAGQGNGYTF.

The chain couples TRBV3-1 (or the pseudogene TRBV3-2) to TRBJ1-2; no reliable D call. This CDR3 comprises 14 residues. Germline V CDR1 and CDR2: LGHDT, YNNKEL (reference sequence). The V and J ends lost 1 base and 7 bases respectively, with 13 bases between them. The CDR3 region is CASSQVGGLLGYTF. CDR3 sequence (DNA): TGTGCCAGCAGCCAAGTGGGAGGTCTGCTTGGCTACACCTTC.

V is TRBV10-3 and J is TRBJ2-5; TRBD2 might be the D (7 bases). V was pared by 2 bases and J by 5 bases, with 12 bases between. Looked up from germline, CDR1 is ENHRY and CDR2 is SYGVKD. There are 14 residues in the CDR3. CDR3 residues: CAISEHGGAETQYF. The DNA for the CDR3 is TGTGCCATCAGTGAGCATGGGGGGGCCGAGACCCAGTACTTC.

The chain couples TRBV10-3 to TRBJ2-5, with TRBD2 identical over 16 bases. V was clipped by 6 bases and J by 5 bases; unmatched bases: 6. Germline V gives CDR1 ENHRY, CDR2 SYGVKD. The CDR3 totals 16 residues. As DNA, the CDR3 is TGTGCCATCAGCCTCGGGACTAGCGGGGGGGAGGAGACCCAGTACTTC. This codes for CAISLGTSGGEETQYF.

The genes are TRBV10-3 and TRBJ2-7, with 9 bases lining up with TRBD1. CDR3 length: 13 amino acids. The junction had 4 bases not matched to a gene; V was cut back by 6 bases and J by 4 bases. Germline CDR1 ENHRY, CDR2 SYGVKD. This CDR3 reads CAIRGTGPYEQYF. The CDR3 DNA reads TGTGCCATCAGGGGGACAGGGCCTTACGAGCAGTACTTC.

A single count supports this clone. The chain carries TRBV5-1 and TRBJ2-5; TRBD1 matches 7 bases. This CDR3 has 15 residues. J was trimmed by 5 bases and V by 0 bases; bases with no gene match: 7. The germline gives CDR1 SGHRS, CDR2 YFSETQ. CDR3 nucleotides: TGCGCCAGCAGCTTGGTAGGGGGCTCAATGGAGACCCAGTACTTC. Encoded protein: CASSLVGGSMETQYF.